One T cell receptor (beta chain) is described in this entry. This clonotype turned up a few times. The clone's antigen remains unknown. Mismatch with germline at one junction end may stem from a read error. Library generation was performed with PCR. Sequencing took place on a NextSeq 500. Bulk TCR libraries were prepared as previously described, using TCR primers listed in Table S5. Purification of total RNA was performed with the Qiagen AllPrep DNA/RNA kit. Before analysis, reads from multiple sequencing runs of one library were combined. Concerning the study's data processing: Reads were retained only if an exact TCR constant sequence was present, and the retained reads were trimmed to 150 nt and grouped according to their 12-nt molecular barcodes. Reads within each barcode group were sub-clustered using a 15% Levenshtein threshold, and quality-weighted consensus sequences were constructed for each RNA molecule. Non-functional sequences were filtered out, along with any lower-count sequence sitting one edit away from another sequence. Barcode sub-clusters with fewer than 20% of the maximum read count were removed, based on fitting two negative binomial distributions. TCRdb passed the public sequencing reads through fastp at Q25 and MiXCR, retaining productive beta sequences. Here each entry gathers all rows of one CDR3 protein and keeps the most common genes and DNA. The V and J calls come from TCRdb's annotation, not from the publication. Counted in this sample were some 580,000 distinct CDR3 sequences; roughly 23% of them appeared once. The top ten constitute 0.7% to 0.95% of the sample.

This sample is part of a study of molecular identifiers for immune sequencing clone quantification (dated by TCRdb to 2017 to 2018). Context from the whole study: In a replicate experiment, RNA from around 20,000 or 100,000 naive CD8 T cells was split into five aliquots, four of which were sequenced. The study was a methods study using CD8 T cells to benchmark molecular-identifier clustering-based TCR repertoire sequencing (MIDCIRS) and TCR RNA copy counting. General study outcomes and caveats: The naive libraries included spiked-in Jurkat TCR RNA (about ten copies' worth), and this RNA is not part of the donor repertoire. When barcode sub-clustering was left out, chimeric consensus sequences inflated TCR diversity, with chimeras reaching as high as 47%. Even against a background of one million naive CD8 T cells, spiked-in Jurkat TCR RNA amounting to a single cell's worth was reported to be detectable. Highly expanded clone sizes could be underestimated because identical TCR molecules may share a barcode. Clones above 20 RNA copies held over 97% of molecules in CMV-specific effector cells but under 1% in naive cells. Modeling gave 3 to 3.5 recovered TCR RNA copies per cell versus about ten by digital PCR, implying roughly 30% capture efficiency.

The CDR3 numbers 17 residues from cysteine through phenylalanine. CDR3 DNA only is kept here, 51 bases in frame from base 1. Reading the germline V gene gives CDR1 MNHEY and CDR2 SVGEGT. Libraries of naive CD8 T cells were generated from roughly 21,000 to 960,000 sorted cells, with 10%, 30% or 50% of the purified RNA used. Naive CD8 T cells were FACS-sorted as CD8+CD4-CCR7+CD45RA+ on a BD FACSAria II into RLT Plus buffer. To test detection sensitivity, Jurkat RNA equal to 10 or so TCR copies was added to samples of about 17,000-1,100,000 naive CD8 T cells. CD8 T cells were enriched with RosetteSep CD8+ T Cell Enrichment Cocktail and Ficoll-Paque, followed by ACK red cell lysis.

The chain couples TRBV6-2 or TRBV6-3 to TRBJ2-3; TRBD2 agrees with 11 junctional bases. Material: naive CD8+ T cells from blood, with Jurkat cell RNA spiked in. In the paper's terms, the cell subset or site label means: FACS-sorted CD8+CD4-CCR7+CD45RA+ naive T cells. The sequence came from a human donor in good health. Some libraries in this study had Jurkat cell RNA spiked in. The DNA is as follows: TGTGCCGGCAGTTACGCAACTAGCGGGGGCTTCACAGATACGCAGTATTTT. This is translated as CAGSYATSGGFTDTQYF.